The rows below give T cell receptor beta chains drawn from one sample of a study of T cell repertoires in cytomegalovirus infection. MiXCR, run by TCRdb on the reads, gives a single entry per CDR3 protein. The table shows 100,000 to 150,000 distinct CDR3 sequences, with 32% occurring only once. No cognate antigen is known for these TCRs. The sample here was CD8+ T cells from cultured PBMCs, taken from culture after CMV antigen stimulation. Receptors originate from a human donor in good health (CMV status not recorded). Some clones in this sample may be carry-over from other donors' samples. Each CDR3 is given with its conserved first and last residue. D genes are given only for firm matches. The size field is filled for only some rows; it gives once, few, many or a size class.

.	.	TRBV20-1	16	TRBJ1-6	CSARTPESSYNSPLHF	TGCAGTGCTCGAACCCCGGAGAGCTCCTATAATTCACCCCTCCACTTT
.	TRBD2	TRBV19	20	TRBJ2-7	CASRPGRGAIGADSSYEQYF	TGTGCCAGTAGACCAGGGCGGGGGGCCATCGGAGCGGATAGCTCCTACGAGCAGTACTTC
few	.	TRBV12-3/TRBV12-4	19	TRBJ1-6	CASSLMVSLNRVLDSPLHF	TGTGCCAGCAGTTTAATGGTATCGTTAAATCGGGTACTAGATTCACCCCTCCACTTT
many	.	TRBV11-2	13	TRBJ2-1	CASSLRQNNEQFF	TGTGCCAGCAGCTTGCGACAGAACAATGAGCAGTTCTTC
.	.	TRBV7-9	17	TRBJ2-3	CASSRLRDVWSTDTQYF	TGTGCCAGCAGTCGATTACGAGACGTCTGGAGCACAGATACGCAGTATTTT
few	.	TRBV7-8	12	TRBJ2-7	CASSRLGAEQYF	TGTGCCAGCAGTAGACTGGGGGCCGAGCAGTACTTC
few	.	TRBV6-2/TRBV6-3	18	TRBJ1-2	CASSYSRHETTEIYGYTF	TGTGCCAGCAGTTACTCGCGCCATGAGACCACAGAGATCTATGGCTACACCTTC
.	TRBD1	TRBV18	15	TRBJ2-5	CASSPRDREGETQYF	TGTGCCAGCTCACCACGGGACAGGGAAGGGGAGACCCAGTACTTC
.	.	TRBV6-2/TRBV6-3	18	TRBJ2-5	CASSYSKWSGTNQETQYF	TGTGCCAGCAGTTACTCGAAATGGTCGGGGACGAACCAAGAGACCCAGTACTTC
.	TRBD1	TRBV5-6	14	TRBJ1-1	CASSPGTASRDAFF	TGTGCCAGCAGCCCTGGGACAGCCTCGCGGGATGCTTTCTTT
few	.	TRBV6-1	13	TRBJ1-4	CASSDRQDEKLFF	TGTGCCAGCAGTGACAGGCAAGATGAAAAACTGTTTTTT
.	TRBD1	TRBV27	16	TRBJ2-7	CASSSRDSSFRGEQYF	TGTGCCAGCAGTAGTCGGGACAGTTCCTTCCGAGGCGAGCAGTACTTC
.	.	TRBV20-1	14	TRBJ2-4	CSARAQEAKNIQYF	TGCAGTGCTAGAGCCCAAGAAGCCAAAAACATTCAGTACTTC
.	.	TRBV27	14	TRBJ1-1	CASSLRAGGTEAFF	TGTGCCAGCAGTTTACGGGCCGGAGGGACTGAAGCTTTCTTT
few	.	TRBV5-1	13	TRBJ2-7	CASSLNTNYEQYF	TGCGCCAGCAGCTTGAACACGAACTACGAGCAGTACTTC
many	.	TRBV6-2/TRBV6-3	14	TRBJ1-1	CASSYTDQNTEAFF	TGTGCCAGCAGTTACACGGACCAGAACACTGAAGCTTTCTTT
.	.	TRBV11-2	17	TRBJ2-1	CASSSGVRGETYNEQFF	TGTGCCAGCAGCTCAGGGGTACGAGGGGAGACCTACAATGAGCAGTTCTTC
.	TRBD1	TRBV27	15	TRBJ2-3	CASSFRTGAIDTQYF	TGTGCCAGCAGTTTCCGGACAGGGGCAATAGATACGCAGTATTTT
.	.	TRBV4-1	14	TRBJ1-5	CASSQESRADPQHF	TGCGCCAGCAGCCAAGAATCCAGGGCCGACCCCCAGCATTTT
many	.	TRBV7-2	16	TRBJ2-1	CASSLESGGPYNEQFF	TGTGCCAGCAGCTTAGAATCCGGGGGGCCCTACAATGAGCAGTTCTTC
few	.	TRBV27	12	TRBJ2-1	CASSSPGRQQFF	TGTGCCAGCAGCTCTCCAGGGAGGCAGCAGTTCTTC
many	.	TRBV7-2	17	TRBJ2-5	CASSPMNTDRLTETQYF	TGTGCCAGCAGCCCCATGAATACGGACAGACTGACGGAGACCCAGTACTTC
.	TRBD1	TRBV27	16	TRBJ1-1	CASSPRTGAMNTEAFF	TGTGCCAGCAGTCCTCGGACAGGGGCCATGAACACTGAAGCTTTCTTT
.	.	TRBV7-2	16	TRBJ1-4	CASSPVGGLVWEKLFF	TGTGCCAGCAGCCCTGTTGGGGGTTTGGTGTGGGAAAAACTGTTTTTT
few	.	TRBV28	14	TRBJ2-7	CASSEGHLTYEQYF	TGTGCCAGCAGTGAGGGACATTTAACCTACGAGCAGTACTTC
many	TRBD1	TRBV7-8	17	TRBJ1-5	CASSLIGTANGNQPQHF	TGTGCCAGCAGCTTAATCGGGACAGCAAACGGCAATCAGCCCCAGCATTTT
.	TRBD2	TRBV4-1	16	TRBJ2-3	CASSQDGSGGSDTQYF	TGCGCCAGCAGCCAAGATGGGAGCGGGGGATCAGATACGCAGTATTTT
.	.	TRBV2	13	TRBJ2-5	CASNRGPWETQYF	TGTGCCAGCAACCGCGGGCCTTGGGAGACCCAGTACTTC
few	.	TRBV7-8	14	TRBJ1-4	CASSRSSTNEKLFF	TGTGCCAGCAGTCGCAGCTCAACTAATGAAAAACTGTTTTTT
few	.	TRBV20-1	15	TRBJ2-5	CSAGLGLLDQETQYF	TGCAGTGCTGGATTGGGATTGCTAGATCAAGAGACCCAGTACTTC
few	.	TRBV29-1	11	TRBJ2-1	CSEGSDNEQFF	TGCAGCGAGGGGTCGGACAATGAGCAGTTCTTC
many	TRBD2	TRBV12-3/TRBV12-4	13	TRBJ2-3	CASSLGGLGTQYF	TGTGCCAGCAGTTTAGGTGGACTAGGAACGCAGTATTTT